A selection of T cell receptor beta chains follows, all from one sample in a study of blood T cells in healthy people across ages. TCRdb used MiXCR to reprocess the 5' RACE reads, holding one entry per CDR3 protein. The repertoire includes around 1,700,000 distinct CDR3 sequences, roughly 28% of them detected once, and 7.7% sits in the top ten. What was sequenced was blood. Receptors originate from a woman in her 30s in good health. Each CDR3 is given with its conserved first and last residue. Fields, in order: V gene, D gene, J gene, clone size, CDR3 DNA, CDR3 protein. The D gene is left open where the match is weak. The listing skips clone size in some rows; elsewhere it reads once, few, many or a size class.

>TRBV12-3/TRBV12-4|.|TRBJ1-2|few
TGTGCCAGCAGTTTAATTAGGGGGGGTAGGAACTATGGCTACACCTTC
CASSLIRGGRNYGYTF
>TRBV2|TRBD2|TRBJ2-4|.
TGTGCCAGCAGGCGGGGGGCCGGAGCCAAAAACATTCAGTACTTC
CASRRGAGAKNIQYF
>TRBV15|TRBD2|TRBJ2-1|.
TGTGCCACCAGCAGAGATGTCCTAGCGGACAATGAGCAGTTCTTC
CATSRDVLADNEQFF
>TRBV11-3|.|TRBJ2-1|.
TGTGCCAGCAGCTTAGTTATGAGCCATGAGCAGTTCTTC
CASSLVMSHEQFF
>TRBV2|TRBD1|TRBJ1-2|.
TGTGCCAGCAGTCGAGGACAGGGGGACTATGGCTACACCTTC
CASSRGQGDYGYTF
>TRBV28|.|TRBJ1-1|.
TGTGCCAGCAGGGTCCCGAACACTGAAGCTTTCTTT
CASRVPNTEAFF
>TRBV5-1|TRBD2|TRBJ2-3|few
TGCGCCAGCAGCTTAAGCGGGAAGGTTGGGCAGTATTTT
CASSLSGKVGQYF
>TRBV6-6|.|TRBJ2-1|few
TGTGCCAGCAGTTACTCGCAGGGTCGGGCCCATGAGCAGTTCTTC
CASSYSQGRAHEQFF
>TRBV4-3|TRBD2|TRBJ2-3|few
TGCGCCAAAACCCCCAGGCCTAGCGGGCCCACAGATACGCAGTATTTT
CAKTPRPSGPTDTQYF
>TRBV6-1|TRBD2|TRBJ2-1|many
TGTGCCAGCAGCCCCCCGGGACTAGCGGGAGACCACAATGAGCAGTTCTTC
CASSPPGLAGDHNEQFF
>TRBV14|.|TRBJ2-7|.
TGTGCCAGCAGCCGCGGACAGTCATTCTACGAGCAGTACTTC
CASSRGQSFYEQYF